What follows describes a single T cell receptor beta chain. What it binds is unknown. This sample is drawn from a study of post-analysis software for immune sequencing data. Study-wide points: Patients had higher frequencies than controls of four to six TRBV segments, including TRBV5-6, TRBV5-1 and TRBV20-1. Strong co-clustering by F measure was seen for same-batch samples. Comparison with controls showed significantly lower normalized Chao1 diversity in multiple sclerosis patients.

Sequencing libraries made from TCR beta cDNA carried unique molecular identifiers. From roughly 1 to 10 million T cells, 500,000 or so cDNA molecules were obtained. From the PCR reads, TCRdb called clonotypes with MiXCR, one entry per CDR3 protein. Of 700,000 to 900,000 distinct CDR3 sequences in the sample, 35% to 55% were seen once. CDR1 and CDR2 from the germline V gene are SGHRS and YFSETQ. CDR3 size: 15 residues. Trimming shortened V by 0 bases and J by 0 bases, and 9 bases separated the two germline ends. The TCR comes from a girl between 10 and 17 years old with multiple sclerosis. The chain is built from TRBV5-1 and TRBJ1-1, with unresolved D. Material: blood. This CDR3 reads CASSLEGLMNTEAFF. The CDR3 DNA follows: TGCGCCAGCAGCTTGGAAGGGCTTATGAACACTGAAGCTTTCTTT.